These T cell receptor beta chains were read from a single sample in a study of T cell responses to AZD1222 COVID-19 vaccine. Sequencing was performed with immunoSEQ multiplex PCR; in TCRdb, only in-frame clones are kept and a portion is missing. Of approximately 94,000 clones listed, roughly 91% are singletons. Material: peripheral blood, obtained on day 0 of AZD1222 vaccination. The receptors come from an adult in good health. Both conserved end residues are part of each CDR3. The order of the fields is D gene, clone size, V gene, J gene, CDR3 DNA, CDR3 protein. The D gene is left open where the match is weak. Expanded clones are given a class, and other clones once, few, many or no size at all.

TRBD1	NA	TRBV27	TRBJ2-2	TGTGCCAGCAGTTCATTCTACCGGGACAGGGGGTCTCCTGCCGGGGAGCTGTTTTTT	CASSSFYRDRGSPAGELFF
TRBD2	NA	TRBV5-1	TRBJ2-2	TGCGCCAGCAGCTTGAGCACTAGCGGGGCCGGGGAGCTGTTTTTT	CASSLSTSGAGELFF
NA	once	TRBV20-1	TRBJ2-2	TGCAGTGCTTGTGACCCCGGCGGGGAGCTGTTTTTT	CSACDPGGELFF
NA	NA	TRBV10-3	TRBJ1-1	TGTGCCATCAGTGAGTCGGGTGCGAACACTGAAGCTTTCTTT	CAISESGANTEAFF
NA	NA	TRBV24-1	TRBJ1-5	TGTGCCACCAGTGATTTGACGGCGTATAGCAATCAGCCCCAGCATTTT	CATSDLTAYSNQPQHF
TRBD2	NA	TRBV30	TRBJ2-1	TGTGCCTGGAGTGTCGGGACTAGCGGGAGCAATGAGCAGTTCTTC	CAWSVGTSGSNEQFF
NA	NA	TRBV4-2	TRBJ2-3	TGTGCCAGCAGCCAAGATCGGGCAACTACTAGCACAGATACGCAGTATTTT	CASSQDRATTSTDTQYF
TRBD2	NA	TRBV30	TRBJ2-2	TGTGCCTGGACACTAGCGGGAGAAACCGGGGAGCTGTTTTTT	CAWTLAGETGELFF
TRBD1	once	TRBV14	TRBJ1-2	TGTGCCAGCAGCCAAGATTGGTCGGACAGGGGGGACTTC	CASSQDWSDRGDF
TRBD1	NA	TRBV6-2/TRBV6-3	TRBJ2-7	TGTGCCAGCAGTTCCTCCGGGACAGGGGGCGAAGAGCAGTACTTC	CASSSSGTGGEEQYF
NA	NA	TRBV15	TRBJ2-1	TGTGCCACCAGCAGAGATCATGAGGGCTACAATGAGCAGTTCTTC	CATSRDHEGYNEQFF
NA	NA	TRBV10-3	TRBJ1-1	TGTGCCATCATGTGGGAGAAGGGGGGCACTGAAGCTTTCTTT	CAIMWEKGGTEAFF
NA	once	TRBV5-8	TRBJ1-1	TGTGCCAGCAGCCAACTACAGGGAATAGACACTGAAGCTTTCTTT	CASSQLQGIDTEAFF
NA	NA	TRBV6-1	TRBJ2-3	TGTGCCAGCAGTGAAGAGAGACTTAGCACAGATACGCAGTATTTT	CASSEERLSTDTQYF
NA	NA	TRBV5-4	TRBJ2-5	TGTGCCAGCAGCTTGGGGCGGGTAGATACCCAGTACTTC	CASSLGRVDTQYF
NA	once	TRBV28	TRBJ2-7	TGTGCCAGCAGTTCCTTCTCGGCCCTCGGGGACTACGAGCAGTACTTC	CASSSFSALGDYEQYF
NA	NA	TRBV27	TRBJ1-5	TGTGCCAGCAGTTCGTGGGGGACCAATCAGCCCCAGCATTTT	CASSSWGTNQPQHF
NA	NA	TRBV5-1	TRBJ1-4	TGCGCCAGCAGCTTGACAGCGGAGGAAAAACTGTTTTTT	CASSLTAEEKLFF
NA	NA	TRBV25-1	TRBJ1-1	TGTGCCAGCAGTGAAAGTTCTGATGGGAACACTGAAGCTTTCTTT	CASSESSDGNTEAFF
NA	NA	TRBV9	TRBJ1-2	TGTGCCAGCAGCGTAGGACAGACCTATGGCTACACCTTC	CASSVGQTYGYTF
TRBD2	NA	TRBV13	TRBJ2-7	TGTGCCAGCAGCTTGGGACTAGTAACCGAGCAGTACTTC	CASSLGLVTEQYF
NA	NA	TRBV9	TRBJ2-3	TGTGCCAGCAGCCCTTCGGGAGATACGCAGTATTTT	CASSPSGDTQYF
TRBD1	NA	TRBV6-6	TRBJ1-1	TGTGCCAGCAGTTACGCCCCCGGGACAGGGGACCGGGCTTTCTTT	CASSYAPGTGDRAFF
NA	NA	TRBV6-5	TRBJ2-7	TGTGCCAGCAGCTCAGGGAGTTTTGACACCTACGAGCAGTACTTC	CASSSGSFDTYEQYF
TRBD2	NA	TRBV18	TRBJ2-7	TGTGCCAGCTCACCGGGACTAGCTACCCTTTACGAGCAGTACTTC	CASSPGLATLYEQYF
TRBD1	NA	TRBV18	TRBJ1-1	TGTGCCAGCTCACCGGGACAGGGGGCAGGAAACACTGAAGCTTTCTTT	CASSPGQGAGNTEAFF
NA	NA	TRBV18	TRBJ1-2	TGTGCCAGCTCACCAGACCCAGAAAACTATGGCTACACCTTC	CASSPDPENYGYTF
TRBD1	NA	TRBV28	TRBJ1-4	TGTGCCAGCAGTGGACAGGGTATCCAGGAAAAACTGTTTTTT	CASSGQGIQEKLFF
TRBD1	once	TRBV5-5	TRBJ2-2	TGTGCCAGCAGCTCCACCGGGACAGAGAACCTCGGGGAGCTGTTTTTT	CASSSTGTENLGELFF